These T cell receptor beta chains were read from a single sample in a study of early T cells in non-severe SARS-CoV-2 infection. TCRdb reprocessed the 5' RACE reads with MiXCR, giving one entry per CDR3 protein. The sample lists about 90,000 distinct CDR3 sequences, approximately 12% seen once, with 3.5% to 5% in the top ten. The sample in question was whole blood, obtained at baseline. The receptors derive from an adult who was a healthcare worker with PCR-confirmed SARS-CoV-2 infection or an uninfected control (not recorded which). The CDR3 runs from the conserved cysteine through the conserved F or W. D genes are given only for firm matches. Some rows mark clone size as missing; the rest say once, few, many or name a class of expanded clone.

clone_size j_call v_call d_call cdr3_aa cdr3_nt
few TRBJ2-1 TRBV29-1 . CSVELADYNEQFF TGCAGCGTTGAACTAGCAGACTACAATGAGCAGTTCTTC
many TRBJ2-1 TRBV7-3 . CASSLRGVPYNEQFF TGTGCCAGCAGCTTAAGGGGGGTACCCTACAATGAGCAGTTCTTC
few TRBJ2-7 TRBV7-9 . CASSHNRQTASSYEQYF TGTGCCAGCAGCCACAATCGACAGACAGCAAGCTCCTACGAGCAGTACTTC
. TRBJ2-1 TRBV11-2 TRBD2 CASSSISGGEQFF TGTGCCAGCAGCTCTATTAGCGGGGGTGAGCAGTTCTTC
few TRBJ2-7 TRBV5-1 TRBD1 CASSPWDRGKYEQYF TGCGCCAGCAGCCCCTGGGACAGGGGGAAGTACGAGCAGTACTTC
. TRBJ2-7 TRBV9 . CASSVATGQPNEQYF TGTGCCAGCAGCGTAGCGACGGGACAACCCAACGAGCAGTACTTC
few TRBJ2-7 TRBV29-1 TRBD2 CSVEVGAGTMSYEQYF TGCAGCGTTGAAGTCGGGGCCGGGACTATGTCCTACGAGCAGTACTTC
. TRBJ2-1 TRBV21-1 . CASSNVTGTVNEQFF TGTGCCAGCAGCAATGTCACCGGGACGGTCAATGAGCAGTTCTTC
few TRBJ2-1 TRBV19 TRBD2 CASSILLAGVGEQFF TGTGCCAGTAGTATTCTACTAGCGGGAGTCGGTGAGCAGTTCTTC
few TRBJ1-2 TRBV12-3/TRBV12-4 . CASSRDVNYGYTF TGTGCCAGCAGTCGGGACGTAAACTATGGCTACACCTTC
few TRBJ1-6 TRBV11-2 . CASSPPPAGTSSPLHF TGTGCCAGCAGCCCTCCCCCCGCGGGCACCTCATCACCCCTCCACTTT
. TRBJ2-7 TRBV10-2 TRBD1 CASRLTGPSEQYF TGCGCCAGCAGGCTGACAGGGCCGTCAGAGCAGTACTTC
few TRBJ2-7 TRBV19 . CASSEDTAYEQYF TGTGCCAGTAGTGAGGACACCGCCTACGAGCAGTACTTC
few TRBJ2-2 TRBV7-2 . CASSLVHINTGELFF TGTGCCAGCAGCTTAGTACACATAAACACCGGGGAGCTGTTTTTT
few TRBJ1-5 TRBV4-1 TRBD1 CASSSDMLPGTGKNQPQHF TGCGCCAGCAGCTCAGACATGCTCCCCGGGACAGGGAAAAATCAGCCCCAGCATTTT
. TRBJ2-4 TRBV5-1 TRBD2 CASSLARLAGAKNIQYF TGCGCCAGCAGCTTGGCCCGACTAGCGGGAGCCAAAAACATTCAGTACTTC
. TRBJ1-1 TRBV18 . CASSPESTLASTEAFF TGTGCCAGCTCACCAGAATCCACGTTGGCGAGCACTGAAGCTTTCTTT
. TRBJ1-1 TRBV30 TRBD1 CAWNGRGGSLNTEAFF TGTGCCTGGAATGGGAGAGGGGGCAGCTTGAACACTGAAGCTTTCTTT
. TRBJ2-7 TRBV20-1 TRBD2 CSARSSGGFAYEQYF TGCAGTGCTAGATCGAGCGGGGGGTTCGCCTACGAGCAGTACTTC
. TRBJ2-5 TRBV7-9 . CASILKGTAEETQYF TGTGCCAGCATCCTAAAGGGGACCGCTGAAGAGACCCAGTACTTC
few TRBJ1-5 TRBV6-1 . CASSERDSNQPQHF TGTGCCAGCAGCGAAAGGGATAGCAATCAGCCCCAGCATTTT
. TRBJ2-7 TRBV12-3/TRBV12-4 TRBD2 CASSRGLAGDHEQYF TGTGCCAGCAGCCGAGGACTAGCGGGAGATCACGAGCAGTACTTC
. TRBJ2-6 TRBV6-4 . CASSDEGSGANVLTF TGTGCCAGCAGTGACGAGGGGTCTGGGGCCAACGTCCTGACTTTC
few TRBJ1-1 TRBV5-1 . CASSLDAGNAEAFF TGCGCCAGCAGCTTGGATGCCGGGAACGCTGAAGCTTTCTTT
. TRBJ2-2 TRBV5-1 TRBD1 CASSLSGGYTGELFF TGCGCCAGCAGCTTGTCAGGGGGTTACACCGGGGAGCTGTTTTTT
. TRBJ2-1 TRBV10-1 TRBD2 CASSDSRTSGNEQFF TGCGCCAGCAGTGATTCCCGGACTAGCGGCAATGAGCAGTTCTTC
. TRBJ2-1 TRBV12-3/TRBV12-4 . CASSPDQGLTGPFKEQFF TGTGCCAGCAGTCCAGACCAGGGGCTAACGGGACCCTTCAAGGAGCAGTTCTTC
. TRBJ2-3 TRBV19 TRBD2 CASRAGGLDTQYF TGTGCCAGCAGGGCGGGAGGGCTGGATACGCAGTATTTT
. TRBJ2-3 TRBV7-3 . CASSRDSSSTDTQYF TGTGCCAGCAGCCGCGACAGCTCTAGCACAGATACGCAGTATTTT
many TRBJ1-6 TRBV20-1 TRBD1 CSASSGGNLHF TGCAGTGCCTCCTCAGGGGGTAACCTCCACTTT
few TRBJ2-3 TRBV12-3/TRBV12-4 . CASSPGGRRVTDTQYF TGTGCCAGCAGCCCAGGGGGTCGGAGGGTCACAGATACGCAGTATTTT
few TRBJ2-1 TRBV2 . CASSGDSSYNEQFF TGTGCCAGCAGTGGCGATAGCTCCTACAATGAGCAGTTCTTC
few TRBJ2-1 TRBV10-3 TRBD2 CAISERSSGENNEQFF TGTGCCATCAGTGAGCGATCCAGCGGGGAAAACAATGAGCAGTTCTTC
many TRBJ2-7 TRBV5-1 . CASNTGRMNYEQYF TGCGCCAGCAACACTGGACGGATGAACTACGAGCAGTACTTC
few TRBJ2-7 TRBV10-1 . CASSDPFSYEQYF TGCGCCAGCAGTGATCCCTTCTCCTACGAGCAGTACTTC